This is a list of T cell receptor beta chains from one sample in a study of neurological immune-mediated disorders. From the 5' RACE reads, TCRdb called clonotypes with MiXCR, one entry per CDR3 protein. The sample includes over 75,000 distinct CDR3 sequences, 4.5% to 7.5% of them seen just once. The material sequenced was PBMCs. All receptors come from a woman aged 55-69 years with multiple sclerosis. The conserved cysteine and the conserved F or W are not part of the CDR3 here. Clone size, where shown, is once, few, many, or a class for clones that have expanded.

TRBV7-9 many ASSFVMSSYNSPLH
TRBV10-1 many ASSESTGTGEDTQY
TRBV18 many ASSPGTELGYT
TRBV5-5 few ASSATGNYGYT
TRBV15 many ATSRDSGSSDRSSWGQF
TRBV12-3/TRBV12-4 many ASRPGQGANTGELF
TRBV15 many ATSREGQVRTEQY
TRBV6-6 many ASSWTGGEYGYT
TRBV6-2/TRBV6-3 few ATWRDGGNYGYT
TRBV3-1 . ASSQEAVSYGYT
TRBV5-1 many ASSDATGVGGYT
TRBV28 few ASRSPGVQVTEAF
TRBV20-1 many SARKAPNYEQY
TRBV6-2/TRBV6-3 many ASIPGTYTDTQY
TRBV5-1 many ASSPQGANYGYT